Sequencing of this TCR beta chain was carried out in a study of PD-1 blockade in classical Hodgkin lymphoma. Findings and limits, study-wide: Complete responders had baseline diversity similar to newly diagnosed patients. Still unresolved is the cause of the repertoire differences, which may be disease activity or prior therapy. There was a significant rise in CD4+ TCR diversity by C4D1, with no such rise for CD8+. It was reported that newly diagnosed patients had less baseline TCR diversity than healthy donors.

The sample holds a few counts of this clone. As yet, its antigen is unknown. There are 16 residues in the CDR3. Germline V gene lookup returns CDR1 MGHRA and CDR2 YSYEKL. The V end was cut by 0 bases, the J end by 2 bases, with 11 bases between. Relapses following autologous stem cell transplantation were seen in all patients, with brentuximab vedotin exposure varying. Assay used: immunoSEQ multiplex PCR; TCRdb lists only in-frame clones, some missing. The sample carries more than 60,000 clones, around 90% recorded once. Specimen: peripheral blood mononuclear cells (PBMCs), collected at baseline. The clonotype originates from a human donor with classical Hodgkin lymphoma. The chain has TRBV4-1 and TRBJ2-1, with D perhaps matching TRBD2 (6 bases). In DNA, the CDR3 is TGCGCCAGCAGCCAAGATGTGGGGGGAGCCTACAATGAGCAGTTCTTC. Translating gives CASSQDVGGAYNEQFF.